This TCR beta chain was documented in a study of regulatory T cells in long-lasting Graves disease. The TCR beta library used iRepertoire HTBI primers with Arm-PCR amplification of CDR3. TCRdb itself ran the multiplex PCR reads through MiXCR, one entry per CDR3 protein. The repertoire has under 300,000 distinct CDR3 sequences, over 20% of them found once; the top ten carry over 11%. The time point: newly diagnosed GD, antithyroid drugs for less than 3 months. PBMC-extracted RNA yielded the TCR library. This clonotype was seen ten or more times. What it binds is not known. The V gene lost 4 bases and the J gene lost 5 bases, with 8 bases spanning the gap. The CDR3 length is 12 residues. Study observations and caveats: Among persistent patients, a larger number of public clonotypes were shared (around 3,000) than among newly diagnosed patients (just over 950).

This receptor was identified in a female donor with Graves disease. V gene TRBV12-3 or TRBV12-4 combines with J gene TRBJ2-5; TRBD2 might be the D (5 bases). Sequenced here: peripheral blood mononuclear cells (PBMCs), sampled at new diagnosis, from a patient treated with antithyroid drugs. CDR3 amino acids: CASSSGGETQYF. CDR3 in DNA: TGTGCCAGCAGTTCTGGCGGGGAGACCCAGTACTTC.